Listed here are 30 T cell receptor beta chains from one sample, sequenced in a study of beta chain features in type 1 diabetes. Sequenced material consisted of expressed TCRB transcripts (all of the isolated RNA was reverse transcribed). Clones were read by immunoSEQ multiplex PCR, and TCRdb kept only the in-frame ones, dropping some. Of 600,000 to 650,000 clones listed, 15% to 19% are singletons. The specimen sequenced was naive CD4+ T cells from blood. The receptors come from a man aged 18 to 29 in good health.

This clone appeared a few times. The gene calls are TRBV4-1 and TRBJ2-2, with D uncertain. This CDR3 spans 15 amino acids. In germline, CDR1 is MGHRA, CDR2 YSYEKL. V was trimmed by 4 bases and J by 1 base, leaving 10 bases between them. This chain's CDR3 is CASSLMPGNTGELFF. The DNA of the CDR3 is TGCGCCAGCAGCCTCATGCCAGGGAACACCGGGGAGCTGTTTTTT.

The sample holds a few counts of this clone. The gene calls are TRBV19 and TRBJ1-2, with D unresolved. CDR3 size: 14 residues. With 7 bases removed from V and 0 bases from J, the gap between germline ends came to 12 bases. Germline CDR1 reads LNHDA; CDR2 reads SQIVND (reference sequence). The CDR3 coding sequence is TGTGCCAGTACCCCGCCGGGAGCTAACTATGGCTACACCTTC. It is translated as CASTPPGANYGYTF.

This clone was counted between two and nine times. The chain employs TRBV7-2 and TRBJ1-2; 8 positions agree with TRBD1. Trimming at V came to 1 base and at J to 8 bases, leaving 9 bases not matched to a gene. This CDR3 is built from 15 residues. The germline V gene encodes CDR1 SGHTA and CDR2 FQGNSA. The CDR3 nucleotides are TGTGCCAGCAGCTTAGGCCGAACAGGGGGGGAAGGCTACACCTTC. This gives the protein CASSLGRTGGEGYTF.

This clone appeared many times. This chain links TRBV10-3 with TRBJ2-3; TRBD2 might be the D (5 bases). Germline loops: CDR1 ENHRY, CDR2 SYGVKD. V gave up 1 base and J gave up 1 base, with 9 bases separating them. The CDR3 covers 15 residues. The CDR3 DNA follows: TGTGCCATCAGTGAGTGGGGAGTTGGCACAGATACGCAGTATTTT. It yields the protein CAISEWGVGTDTQYF.

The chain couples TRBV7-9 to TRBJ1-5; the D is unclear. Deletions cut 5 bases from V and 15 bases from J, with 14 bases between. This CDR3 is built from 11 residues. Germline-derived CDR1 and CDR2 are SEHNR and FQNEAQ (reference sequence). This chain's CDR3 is CASSTAGPMHF. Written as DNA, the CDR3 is TGTGCCAGCAGCACTGCCGGGCCGATGCATTTT. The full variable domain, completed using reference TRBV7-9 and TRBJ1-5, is DTGVSQNPRHKITKRGQNVTFRCDPISEHNRLYWYRQTLGQGPEFLTYFQNEAQLEKSRLLSDRFSAERPKGSFSTLEIQRTEQGDSAMYLCASSTAGPMHFGDGTRLSIL.

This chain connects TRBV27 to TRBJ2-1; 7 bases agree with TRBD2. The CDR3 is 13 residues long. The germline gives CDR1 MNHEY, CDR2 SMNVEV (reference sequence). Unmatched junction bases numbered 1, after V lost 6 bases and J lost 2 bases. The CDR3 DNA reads TGTGCCAGCAGGAGCGGGACCTACAATGAGCAGTTCTTC. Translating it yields CASRSGTYNEQFF.

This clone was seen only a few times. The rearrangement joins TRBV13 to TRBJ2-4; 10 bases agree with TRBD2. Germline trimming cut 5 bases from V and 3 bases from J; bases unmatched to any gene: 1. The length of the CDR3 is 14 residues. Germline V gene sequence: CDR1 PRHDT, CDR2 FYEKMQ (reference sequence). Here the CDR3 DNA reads TGTGCCAGCAGCCGGACTAGCGGCAAAAACATTCAGTACTTC. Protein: CASSRTSGKNIQYF.

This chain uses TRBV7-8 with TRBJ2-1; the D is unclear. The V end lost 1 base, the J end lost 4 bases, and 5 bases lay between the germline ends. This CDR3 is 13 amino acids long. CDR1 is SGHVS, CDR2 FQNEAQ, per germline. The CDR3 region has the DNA TGTGCCAGCAGCTTAGACAGATACAATGAGCAGTTCTTC. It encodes CASSLDRYNEQFF.

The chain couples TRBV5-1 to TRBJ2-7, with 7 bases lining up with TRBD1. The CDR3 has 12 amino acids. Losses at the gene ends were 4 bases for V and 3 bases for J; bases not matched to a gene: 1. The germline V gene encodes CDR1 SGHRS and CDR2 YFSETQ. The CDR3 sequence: CASSQGDYEQYF. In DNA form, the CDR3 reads TGCGCCAGCAGCCAGGGGGACTACGAGCAGTACTTC.

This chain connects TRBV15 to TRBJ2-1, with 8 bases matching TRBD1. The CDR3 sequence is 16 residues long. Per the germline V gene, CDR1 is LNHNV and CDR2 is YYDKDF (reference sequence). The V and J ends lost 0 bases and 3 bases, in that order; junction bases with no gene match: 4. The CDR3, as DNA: TGTGCCACCAGCAGAGATCAGGGGGCCCTCTACAATGAGCAGTTCTTC. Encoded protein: CATSRDQGALYNEQFF.

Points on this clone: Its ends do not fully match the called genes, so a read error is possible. The CDR3 DNA follows: TGTGCCAGCAGCCAAGAGTCCTCTCGGGACACTGAAGCTTTCTTT. It specifies CASSQESSRDTEAFF. The chain combines TRBV4-1 with TRBJ1-1, with D unclear. Germline V lookup: CDR1 MGHRA, CDR2 YSYEKL. This CDR3 comprises 15 residues.

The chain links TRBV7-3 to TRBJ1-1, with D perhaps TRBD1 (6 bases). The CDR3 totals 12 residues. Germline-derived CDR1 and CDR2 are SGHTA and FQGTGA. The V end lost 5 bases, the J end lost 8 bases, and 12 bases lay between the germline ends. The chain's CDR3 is CASSTPGAEAFF. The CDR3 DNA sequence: TGTGCCAGCAGCACTCCGGGGGCAGAAGCTTTCTTT.

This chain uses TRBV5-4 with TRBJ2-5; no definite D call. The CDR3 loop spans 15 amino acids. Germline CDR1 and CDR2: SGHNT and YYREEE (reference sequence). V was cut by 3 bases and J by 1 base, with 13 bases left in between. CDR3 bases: TGTGCCAGCAGCTCACCGAAGATAATCCAAGAGACCCAGTACTTC. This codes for CASSSPKIIQETQYF.

The CDR3: CASSFLDRGGPLHF. CDR3 nucleotides: TGTGCCAGCAGCTTCCTAGACAGGGGTGGACCCCTCCACTTT. The chain employs TRBV7-2 and TRBJ1-6, with 8 bases matching TRBD1. CDR1 is SGHTA and CDR2 is FQGNSA in the germline V gene. The CDR3 sequence is 14 residues long. Trimming cost V 3 bases and J 12 bases; bases outside gene matches: 7.

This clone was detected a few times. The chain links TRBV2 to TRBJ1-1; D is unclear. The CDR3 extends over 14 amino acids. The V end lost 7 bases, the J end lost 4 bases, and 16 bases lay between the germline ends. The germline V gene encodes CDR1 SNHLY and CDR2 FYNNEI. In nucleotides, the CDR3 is TGTGCCAGCATGAGTAGAGGGTCTGGCACTGAAGCTTTCTTT. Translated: CASMSRGSGTEAFF.

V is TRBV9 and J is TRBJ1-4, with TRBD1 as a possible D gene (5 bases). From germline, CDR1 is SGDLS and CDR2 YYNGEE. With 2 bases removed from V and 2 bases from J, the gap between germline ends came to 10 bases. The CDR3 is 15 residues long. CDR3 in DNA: TGTGCCAGCAGCGTGAGGGCAGGGACTAATGAAAAACTGTTTTTT. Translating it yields CASSVRAGTNEKLFF.

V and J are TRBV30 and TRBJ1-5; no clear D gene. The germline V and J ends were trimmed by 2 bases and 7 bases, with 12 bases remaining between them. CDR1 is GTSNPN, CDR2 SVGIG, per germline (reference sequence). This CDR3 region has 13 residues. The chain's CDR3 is CAWSNRIRQPQHF. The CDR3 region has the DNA TGTGCCTGGAGTAATAGAATTCGACAGCCCCAGCATTTT.

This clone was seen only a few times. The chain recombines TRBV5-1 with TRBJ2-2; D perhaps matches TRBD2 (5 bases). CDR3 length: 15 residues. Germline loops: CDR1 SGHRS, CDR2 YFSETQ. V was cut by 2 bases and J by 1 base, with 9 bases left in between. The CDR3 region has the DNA TGCGCCAGCAGCTTAGCGGACCTGAACACCGGGGAGCTGTTTTTT. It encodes CASSLADLNTGELFF.

The DNA for the CDR3 is TGTGCCAGCAGCTTAGAAACCTACGAGCAGTACTTC. As protein: CASSLETYEQYF. The chain couples TRBV7-8 to TRBJ2-5; D not resolved. The J call may be incorrect, as the DNA end agrees better with TRBJ2-7. This CDR3 has 12 residues. CDR1 and CDR2 from the germline V gene are SGHVS and FQNEAQ.

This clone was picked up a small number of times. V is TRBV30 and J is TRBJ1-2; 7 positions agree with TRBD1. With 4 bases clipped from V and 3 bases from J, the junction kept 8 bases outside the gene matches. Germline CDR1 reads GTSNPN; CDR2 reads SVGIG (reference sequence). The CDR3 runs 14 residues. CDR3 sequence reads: CAWNSKGAYYGYTF. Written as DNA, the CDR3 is TGTGCCTGGAATAGTAAGGGGGCTTACTATGGCTACACCTTC.

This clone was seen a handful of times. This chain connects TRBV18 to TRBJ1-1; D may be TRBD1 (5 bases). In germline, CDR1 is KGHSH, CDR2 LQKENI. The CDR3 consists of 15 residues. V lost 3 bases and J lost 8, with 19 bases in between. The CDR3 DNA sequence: TGTGCCAGCTCACCGAGGGAGGGGTTCCAAAGGGAAGCTTTCTTT. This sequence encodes CASSPREGFQREAFF.

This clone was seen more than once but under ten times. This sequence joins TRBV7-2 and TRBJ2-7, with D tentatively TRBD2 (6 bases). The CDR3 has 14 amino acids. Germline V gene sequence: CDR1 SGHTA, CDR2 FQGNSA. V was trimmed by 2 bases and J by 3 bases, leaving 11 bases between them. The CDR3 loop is CASSLRLGNYEQYF. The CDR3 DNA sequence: TGTGCCAGCAGCTTAAGACTAGGCAACTACGAGCAGTACTTC.

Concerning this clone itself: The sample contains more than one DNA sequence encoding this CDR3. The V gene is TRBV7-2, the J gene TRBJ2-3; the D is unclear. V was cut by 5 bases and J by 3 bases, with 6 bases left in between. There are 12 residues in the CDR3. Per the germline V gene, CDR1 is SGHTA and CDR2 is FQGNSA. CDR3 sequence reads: CASSLPTDTQYF. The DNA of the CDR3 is TGTGCCAGCAGCCTCCCGACAGATACGCAGTATTTT.

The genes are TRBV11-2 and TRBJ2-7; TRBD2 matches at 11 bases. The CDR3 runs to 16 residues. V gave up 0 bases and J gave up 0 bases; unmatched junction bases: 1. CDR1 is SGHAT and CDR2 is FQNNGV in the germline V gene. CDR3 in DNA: TGTGCCAGCAGCTTAGAACTAGCGGGGGTCTCCTACGAGCAGTACTTC. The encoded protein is CASSLELAGVSYEQYF.

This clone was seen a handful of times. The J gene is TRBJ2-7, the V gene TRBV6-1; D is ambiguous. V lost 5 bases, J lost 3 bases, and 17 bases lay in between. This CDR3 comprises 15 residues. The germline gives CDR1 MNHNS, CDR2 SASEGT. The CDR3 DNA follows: TGTGCCAGCAGTACTTTAATCACAGTACACTACGAGCAGTACTTC. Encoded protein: CASSTLITVHYEQYF.

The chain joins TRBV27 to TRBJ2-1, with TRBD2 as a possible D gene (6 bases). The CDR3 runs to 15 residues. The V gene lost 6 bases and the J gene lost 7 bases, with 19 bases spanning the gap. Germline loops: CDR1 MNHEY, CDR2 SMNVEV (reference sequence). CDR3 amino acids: CASRPLLGRENEQFF. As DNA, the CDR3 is TGTGCCAGCAGACCCTTGCTGGGCCGGGAGAATGAGCAGTTCTTC.

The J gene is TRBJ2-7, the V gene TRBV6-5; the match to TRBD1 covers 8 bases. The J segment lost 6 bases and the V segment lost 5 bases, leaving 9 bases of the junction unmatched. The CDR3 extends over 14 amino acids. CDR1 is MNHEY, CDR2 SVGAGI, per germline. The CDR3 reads CASSTGQGTAEQYF. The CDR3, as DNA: TGTGCCAGCAGTACCGGACAGGGTACAGCCGAGCAGTACTTC.

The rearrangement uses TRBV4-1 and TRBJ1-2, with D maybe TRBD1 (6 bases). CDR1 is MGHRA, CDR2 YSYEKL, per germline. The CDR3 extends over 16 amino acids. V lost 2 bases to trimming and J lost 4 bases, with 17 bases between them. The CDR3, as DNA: TGCGCCAGCAGCCAACCCTCGGGGGGGGCTACCTATGGCTACACCTTC. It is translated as CASSQPSGGATYGYTF.

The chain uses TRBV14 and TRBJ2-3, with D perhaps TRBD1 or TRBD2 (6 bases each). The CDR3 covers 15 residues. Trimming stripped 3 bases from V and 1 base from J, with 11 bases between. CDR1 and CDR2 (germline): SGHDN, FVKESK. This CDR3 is CASSHAGQGTDTQYF. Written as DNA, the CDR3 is TGTGCCAGCAGCCATGCGGGACAAGGCACAGATACGCAGTATTTT.

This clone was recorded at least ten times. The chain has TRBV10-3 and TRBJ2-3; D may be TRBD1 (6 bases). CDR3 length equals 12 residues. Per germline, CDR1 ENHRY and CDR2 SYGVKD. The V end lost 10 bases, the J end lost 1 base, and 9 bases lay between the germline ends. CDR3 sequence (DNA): TGTGCCACCGAGGGGGGCACAGATACGCAGTATTTT. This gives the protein CATEGGTDTQYF.